The clone carrying this T cell receptor (beta chain) was picked up one time. The CDR3 is 16 amino acids. The J segment lost 2 bases and the V segment lost 4 bases, leaving 6 bases of the junction unmatched. Looked up from germline, CDR1 is SEHNR and CDR2 is FQNEAQ (reference sequence). Original processing methods: Reference gene primer amplification yielded estimated nucleated cell counts. Sequenced by immunoSEQ multiplex PCR; TCRdb stores in-frame clones only, minus some. That table furnishes V, J and clone size, whereas the DNA furnished D and trimming. The table has about 270,000 clones, about 91% seen once. In assigning cohorts, the study relied on participant-reported clinical history. The sample originates from a study of blood T cell repertoires in COVID-19.

The chain uses TRBV7-9 and TRBJ2-2, with 8 bases lining up with TRBD2. The specimen sequenced was PBMCs or T cells enriched from blood (not recorded which). The TCR comes from a middle-aged woman with acute COVID-19. CDR3 in amino acids: CASSSRLARNTGELFF. The CDR3 DNA follows: TGTGCCAGCAGCTCCCGACTAGCGCGTAACACCGGGGAGCTGTTTTTT.